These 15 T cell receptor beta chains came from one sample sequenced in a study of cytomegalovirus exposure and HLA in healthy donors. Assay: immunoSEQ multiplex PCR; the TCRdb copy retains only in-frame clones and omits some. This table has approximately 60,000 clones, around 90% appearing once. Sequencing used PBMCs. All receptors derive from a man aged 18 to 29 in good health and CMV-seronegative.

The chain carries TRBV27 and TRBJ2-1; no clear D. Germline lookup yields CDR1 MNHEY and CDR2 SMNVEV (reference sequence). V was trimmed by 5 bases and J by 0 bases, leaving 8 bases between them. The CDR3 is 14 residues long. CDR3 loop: CASSRSSSYNEQFF. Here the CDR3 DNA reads TGTGCCAGCAGTCGCTCTAGCTCCTACAATGAGCAGTTCTTC.

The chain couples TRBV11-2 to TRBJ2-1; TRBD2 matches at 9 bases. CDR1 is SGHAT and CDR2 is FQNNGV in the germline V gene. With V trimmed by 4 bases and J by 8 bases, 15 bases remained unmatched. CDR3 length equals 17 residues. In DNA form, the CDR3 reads TGTGCCAGCAGCTCAATACTATTAGCGGGAGCCGCTGATGAGCAGTTCTTC. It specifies CASSSILLAGAADEQFF.

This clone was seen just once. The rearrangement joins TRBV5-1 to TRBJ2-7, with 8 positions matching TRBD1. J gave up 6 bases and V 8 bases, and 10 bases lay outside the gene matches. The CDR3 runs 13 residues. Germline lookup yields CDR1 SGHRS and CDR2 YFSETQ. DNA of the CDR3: TGCGCCAGTCCGGACAGGGAGCTCCGCGAGCAGTACTTC. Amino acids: CASPDRELREQYF.

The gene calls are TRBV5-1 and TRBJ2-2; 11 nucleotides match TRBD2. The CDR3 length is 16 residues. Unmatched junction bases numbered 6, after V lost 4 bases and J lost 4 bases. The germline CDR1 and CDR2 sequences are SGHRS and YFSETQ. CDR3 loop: CASSQGTSGPTGELFF. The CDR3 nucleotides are TGCGCCAGCAGCCAAGGGACTAGCGGCCCCACCGGGGAGCTGTTTTTT.

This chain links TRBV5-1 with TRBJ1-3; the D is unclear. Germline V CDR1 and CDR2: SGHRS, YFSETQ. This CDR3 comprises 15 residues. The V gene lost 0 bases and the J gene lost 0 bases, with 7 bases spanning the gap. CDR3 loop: CASSLGAVSGNTIYF. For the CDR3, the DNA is TGCGCCAGCAGCTTGGGCGCGGTCTCTGGAAACACCATATATTTT.

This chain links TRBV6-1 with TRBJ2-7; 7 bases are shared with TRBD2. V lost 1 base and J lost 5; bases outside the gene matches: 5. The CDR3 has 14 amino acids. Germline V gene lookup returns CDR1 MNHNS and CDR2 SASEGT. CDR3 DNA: TGTGCCAGCAGTGAAGGAGGGGAGGGAAACGAGCAGTACTTC. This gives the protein CASSEGGEGNEQYF.

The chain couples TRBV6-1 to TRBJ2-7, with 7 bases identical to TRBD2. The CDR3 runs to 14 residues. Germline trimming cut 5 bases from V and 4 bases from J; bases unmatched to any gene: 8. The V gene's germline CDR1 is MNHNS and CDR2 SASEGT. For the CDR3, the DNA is TGTGCCAGCAGTCCTCAAGGGGAGGGATACGAGCAGTACTTC. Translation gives CASSPQGEGYEQYF.

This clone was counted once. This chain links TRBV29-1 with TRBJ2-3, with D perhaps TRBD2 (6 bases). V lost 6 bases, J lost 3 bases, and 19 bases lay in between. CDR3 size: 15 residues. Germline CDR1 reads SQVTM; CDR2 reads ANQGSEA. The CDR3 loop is CSVARGSGVTDTQYF. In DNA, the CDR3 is TGCAGCGTCGCGAGGGGCTCGGGGGTTACAGATACGCAGTATTTT.

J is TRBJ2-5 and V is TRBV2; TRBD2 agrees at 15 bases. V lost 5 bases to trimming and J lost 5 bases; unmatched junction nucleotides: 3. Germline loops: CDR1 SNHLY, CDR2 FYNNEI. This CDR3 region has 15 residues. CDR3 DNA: TGTGCCAGCAGTAGGACTAGCGGGAGGGGGGAGACCCAGTACTTC. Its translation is CASSRTSGRGETQYF.

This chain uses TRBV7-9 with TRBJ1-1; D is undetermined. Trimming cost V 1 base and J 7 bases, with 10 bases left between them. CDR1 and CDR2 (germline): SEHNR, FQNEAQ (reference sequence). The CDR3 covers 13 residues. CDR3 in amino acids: CASSLDLGVEAFF. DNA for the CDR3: TGTGCCAGCAGCTTAGATCTGGGAGTTGAAGCTTTCTTT.

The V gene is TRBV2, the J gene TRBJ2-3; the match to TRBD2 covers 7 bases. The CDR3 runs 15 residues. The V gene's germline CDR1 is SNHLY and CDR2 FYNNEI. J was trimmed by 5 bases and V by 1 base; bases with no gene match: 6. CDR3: CASSEGEGVVDTQYF. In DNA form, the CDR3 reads TGTGCCAGCAGTGAAGGGGAGGGAGTTGTAGATACGCAGTATTTT.

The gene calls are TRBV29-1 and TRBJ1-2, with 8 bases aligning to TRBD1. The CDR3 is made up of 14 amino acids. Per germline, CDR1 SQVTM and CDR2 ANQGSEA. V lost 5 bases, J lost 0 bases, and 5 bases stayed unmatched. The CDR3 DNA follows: TGCAGCGTTTTTAGGACAGGGCCTAACTATGGCTACACCTTC. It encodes CSVFRTGPNYGYTF.

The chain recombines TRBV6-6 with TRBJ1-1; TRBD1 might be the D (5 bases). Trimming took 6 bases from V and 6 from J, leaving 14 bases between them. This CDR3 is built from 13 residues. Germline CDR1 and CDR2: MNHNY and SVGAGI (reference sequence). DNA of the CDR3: TGTGCCAGCAGCCCGACGGGGGTTGCTGAAGCTTTCTTT. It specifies CASSPTGVAEAFF.

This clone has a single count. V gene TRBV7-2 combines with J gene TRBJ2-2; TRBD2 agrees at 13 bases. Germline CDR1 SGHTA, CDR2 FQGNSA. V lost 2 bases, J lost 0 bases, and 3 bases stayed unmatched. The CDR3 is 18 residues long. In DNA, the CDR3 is TGTGCCAGCAGCTTAAAGGGACTAGCGGGGACGAACACCGGGGAGCTGTTTTTT. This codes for CASSLKGLAGTNTGELFF.

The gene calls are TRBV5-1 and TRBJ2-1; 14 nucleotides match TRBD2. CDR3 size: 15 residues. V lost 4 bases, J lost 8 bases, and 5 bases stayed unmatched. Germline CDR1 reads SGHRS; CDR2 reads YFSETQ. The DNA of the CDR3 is TGCGCCAGCAGCGGCGGGACTAGCGGGAGCGATGAGCAGTTCTTC. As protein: CASSGGTSGSDEQFF.